Given below is one T cell receptor (beta chain) in context. This clone was observed once. The antigen it recognizes is unknown. Nothing much larger sits one base from this clone, and base qualities are not available. This record belongs to a study of T cell responses to AZD1222 COVID-19 vaccine (dated by TCRdb to about 2021). Turning to the overall study: TCR sequencing was performed for 230 to 250 trial participants, of whom 200 to 220 were given two doses of AZD1222 and approximately 26 were given two doses of MenACWY control vaccine. Trial participants were enrolled into age subgroups of 18-55, 56-69 and 70-plus years, which contained about 150, 28 and 57 TCR-sequenced participants, respectively.

Taken with the paper, the label for time point translates to: about 28 days (+/-7) after the second vaccine dose. Because spike-specific TCR depth and breadth did not differ between the two schedules, AZD1222 recipients who got a second dose at roughly 4 weeks were pooled with those who got a second dose at roughly 12 weeks. Vaccinee samples came from UK trials COV001 and COV002, including a single-blind randomized controlled phase 2/3 trial of AZD1222 (ChAdOx1 nCoV-19) in healthy adults. For TCRbeta chain sequencing, PBMC samples from trial participants were taken at day 0 and at day 28 after the second dose. The CDR3 regions of human TCRbeta chains were subjected to immunosequencing. On the study's bioinformatics: Repertoire TCRs were matched against a reference library of SARS-CoV-2-specific TCRs generated with the MIRA antigen-specificity platform. Breadth meant the fraction of unique TCRs that were SARS-CoV-2-associated, whereas depth meant the fraction of total T cells that were SARS-CoV-2-associated. Using the MIRA data, each spike-specific TCR was mapped to the spike region that the TCR reacts to and placed in a CD4 or CD8 class. Log10-transformed breadth and depth values were compared by one-way ANOVA with Sidak's multiple comparisons tests. The source is immuneACCESS, and TCRdb retained only in-frame sequences with V and J called. Part of the clones is not carried over; for the studies checked, unresolved V genes explain less than half of this, and the remainder is unexplained. That table supplies the V and J calls and clone size; D and trimming were determined from the DNA. In this sample the table shows some 190,000 clones, about 90% of which occur a single time. Of the sample, around 1.9% is held by the ten largest clones.

The germline V gene (reference sequence) gives CDR1 as GTSNPN and CDR2 as SVGIG. The CDR3 covers 13 residues, taking in both the cysteine and the phenylalanine. Kept here is only the CDR3 DNA, which spans 39 bases and is read in frame from base 1. At the junction V is shortened by 7 bases and J by 0 bases, with 10 bases in between. Points the paper makes about the study in general: Conclusions about previously exposed vaccinees are limited because only six or seven AZD1222 recipients were SARS-CoV-2 seropositive at baseline. A significant rise in spike-specific TCR breadth and depth was observed after two AZD1222 doses relative to day 0 and relative to MenACWY recipients. In the small 56-69-year group, the increase in depth fell short of significance, most likely because of low power. Reportedly, close to half of the unique spike-specific TCRs recognized epitopes lying outside the regions that are mutated in the B.1.351 and B.1.1.7 variants. Because no samples from the day 14 peak response were available, repertoires could be characterized only after the peak T cell response. Vaccine-associated CD4 TCRs spanned the whole spike protein, with dominant responses in regions 160-218 and 743-854. Participants were mostly white British, with more females than males. The authors suggested clonal diversity may have been underestimated.

The receptor comes from an adult who received the AZD1222 COVID-19 vaccine. The receptor chain draws on TRBV30 and TRBJ1-3; a confident D gene designation cannot be given. The sample in question was peripheral blood, obtained 28 days after the second AZD1222 dose. CDR3 loop: CALSKSSGNTIYF. The DNA sequence reads TGTGCCTTGTCGAAGAGCTCTGGAAACACCATATATTTT.